Shown below are 18 T cell receptor beta chains from a single sample sequenced in a study of PD-L1 blockade in urothelial cancer. The protocol was immunoSEQ multiplex PCR, while the TCRdb copy is restricted to in-frame clones and leaves out a portion. The repertoire holds about 120,000 clones, with 80% to 90% as singletons. Sample time point: peripheral blood 6 weeks after treatment start. Sequenced here: PBMCs, sampled around atezolizumab (anti-PD-L1) treatment. The receptors come from a man aged 55 to 70 with urothelial cancer.

This clone has just one count. The J gene is TRBJ2-4, the V gene TRBV30, with D perhaps TRBD2 (6 bases). Trimming left V 4 bases short and J 8 bases short, with 15 bases between. The CDR3 spans 13 residues. In germline, CDR1 is GTSNPN, CDR2 SVGIG (reference sequence). In nucleotides, the CDR3 is TGTGCCTGGAATCGGGGGTCCGAGGACATTCAGTACTTC. As protein: CAWNRGSEDIQYF.

This chain joins TRBV2 and TRBJ2-7, with 9 bases lining up with TRBD1. Trimming took 10 bases from V and 0 from J; bases not matched to a gene: 7. The CDR3 consists of 14 residues. In germline, CDR1 is SNHLY, CDR2 FYNNEI. The CDR3 spells CANSGQGFSYEQYF. The CDR3 nucleotides read TGTGCCAACTCGGGACAGGGTTTCTCCTACGAGCAGTACTTC.

The chain employs TRBV6-5 and TRBJ1-1, with 7 bases fitting TRBD1. With V trimmed by 4 bases and J by 7 bases, 9 bases remained unmatched. The length of the CDR3 is 14 residues. The germline V gene has CDR1 MNHEY and CDR2 SVGAGI. The CDR3: CASSSDRAPFEAFF. As DNA, the CDR3 is TGTGCCAGCAGTTCTGACAGGGCCCCTTTTGAAGCTTTCTTT.

The rearrangement links TRBV4-1 to TRBJ2-1; 9 bases line up with TRBD2. The CDR3 extends over 15 amino acids. V lost 0 bases and J lost 12; bases outside the gene matches: 9. The germline CDR1 and CDR2 sequences are MGHRA and YSYEKL. CDR3 region: CASSQDLASGIRQFF. The DNA of the CDR3 is TGCGCCAGCAGCCAAGATCTGGCTAGCGGGATAAGGCAGTTCTTC.

The chain joins TRBV27 to TRBJ2-1; TRBD2 agrees at 14 bases. Germline CDR1 reads MNHEY; CDR2 reads SMNVEV (reference sequence). CDR3 size: 15 residues. V was pared by 10 bases and J by 6 bases, with 8 bases of the junction left unmatched. The CDR3 DNA reads as TGTGCCACCAGACTAGCGGGGGGGCCGGCCAATGAGCAGTTCTTC. As protein: CATRLAGGPANEQFF.

The chain employs TRBV9 and TRBJ2-1; TRBD2 matches 12 bases. The CDR3 has 15 residues. Germline assignment: CDR1 SGDLS and CDR2 YYNGEE. The V gene end was trimmed by 3 bases and the J gene end by 7 bases; junction bases not matched to a gene: 5. The CDR3 region has the DNA TGTGCCAGCAGCGCTAGCGGGAGGGCGGGGAATGAGCAGTTCTTC. This codes for CASSASGRAGNEQFF.

The V and J genes are TRBV4-3 and TRBJ1-1; 8 bases fit TRBD1. The CDR3 totals 15 residues. The ends lost 4 bases at V and 4 bases at J; junction bases unmatched: 8. The germline CDR1 and CDR2 sequences are LGHNA and YSLEER. The CDR3, as DNA: TGCGCCAGCAGCCGCATGACAGGGGAAGGCACTGAAGCTTTCTTT. Translated, it gives CASSRMTGEGTEAFF.

V is TRBV11-3 and J is TRBJ1-6; D uncertain. Germline CDR1 and CDR2: SGHNT and YENEEA. The CDR3 spans 15 residues. The V end was cut by 6 bases, the J end by 7 bases, with 16 bases between. CDR3 loop: CASRQVSTRNSPLHF. The DNA of the CDR3 is TGTGCCAGCAGGCAGGTTTCGACAAGAAATTCACCCCTCCACTTT.

The chain carries TRBV4-1 and TRBJ2-1; tentatively, D is TRBD2 (6 bases). CDR3 size: 14 residues. Per the germline V gene, CDR1 is MGHRA and CDR2 is YSYEKL. The ends were cut back, 4 bases at V and 3 bases at J, with 10 bases in the middle. The CDR3, as DNA: TGCGCCAGCAGCCTCCGACTAGACTACAATGAGCAGTTCTTC. Its translation is CASSLRLDYNEQFF.

This chain joins TRBV2 and TRBJ2-1, with TRBD1 matching 8 bases. The junction had 6 bases not matched to a gene; V was cut back by 11 bases and J by 3 bases. Per germline, CDR1 SNHLY and CDR2 FYNNEI. The CDR3 has 13 amino acids. The CDR3 region is CALQGDLYNEQFF. For the CDR3, the DNA is TGTGCCTTACAGGGGGATCTCTACAATGAGCAGTTCTTC. Full variable domain (rest looked up from reference TRBV2 and TRBJ2-1): EPEVTQTPSHQVTQMGQEVILRCVPISNHLYFYWYRQILGQKVEFLVSFYNNEISEKSEIFDDQFSVERPDGSNFTLKIRSTKLEDSAMYFCALQGDLYNEQFFGPGTRLTVL.

The V and J genes are TRBV5-4 and TRBJ1-4, with D uncertain. This CDR3 comprises 13 residues. Germline V gives CDR1 SGHNT, CDR2 YYREEE (reference sequence). V was trimmed by 1 base and J by 7 bases, leaving 8 bases between them. The CDR3 DNA sequence: TGTGCCAGCAGCTTGCGGGGTCCTGAAAAACTGTTTTTT. This codes for CASSLRGPEKLFF.

The rearrangement uses TRBV5-6 and TRBJ2-3, with TRBD1 matching 7 bases. The CDR3 is made up of 15 amino acids. Trimming removed 0 bases from V and 1 base from J; junction bases left unmatched: 2. Per the germline V gene, CDR1 is SGHDT and CDR2 is YYEEEE. CDR3 sequence (DNA): TGTGCCAGCAGCTTGGAAGGGGGCGGCACAGATACGCAGTATTTT. As protein: CASSLEGGGTDTQYF.

This chain connects TRBV6-5 to TRBJ2-2, with D unresolved. Trimming pared 8 bases from V and 4 bases from J, leaving 17 bases between. CDR1 MNHEY and CDR2 SVGAGI come from the germline V gene. This CDR3 is 15 amino acids long. CDR3 region: CASHRLGQRTGELFF. DNA for the CDR3: TGTGCCAGCCACCGGTTAGGCCAGCGCACCGGGGAGCTGTTTTTT.

This clone was seen a single time. The chain couples TRBV12-5 to TRBJ1-6; perhaps TRBD1 as D (6 bases). CDR3 size: 15 residues. Per germline, CDR1 LGHNT and CDR2 FRNRAP. V was shortened by 4 bases and J by 7 bases, with 14 bases between the two germline ends. CDR3 loop: CASGSIQGLNSPLHF. CDR3 sequence (DNA): TGTGCTAGTGGTTCAATACAGGGATTGAATTCACCCCTCCACTTT.

This clone was counted a single time. This chain connects TRBV11-2 to TRBJ2-7; TRBD1 matches at 9 bases. CDR1 and CDR2 (germline): SGHAT, FQNNGV. The CDR3 extends over 15 amino acids. Trimming cost V 4 bases and J 7 bases; bases outside gene matches: 11. DNA for the CDR3: TGTGCCAGCAGCTCCCACAGGGGGACAGGGTTGGAGCAGTACTTC. Amino acid sequence: CASSSHRGTGLEQYF.

The J gene is TRBJ2-3, the V gene TRBV7-3; D ambiguous. The CDR3 is made up of 13 amino acids. Trimming shortened V by 3 bases and J by 0 bases, and 4 bases separated the two germline ends. CDR1 and CDR2 from the germline V gene are SGHTA and FQGTGA. CDR3 bases: TGTGCCAGCAGCTTTATGAGCACAGATACGCAGTATTTT. Protein product: CASSFMSTDTQYF.

The V and J genes are TRBV27 and TRBJ2-7; weak D call: TRBD2 (6 bases). Trimming stripped 6 bases from V and 5 bases from J, with 17 bases between. The CDR3 covers 14 residues. The germline V gene has CDR1 MNHEY and CDR2 SMNVEV (reference sequence). This chain's CDR3 is CASSGGGPVDEQYF. As DNA, the CDR3 is TGTGCCAGCAGCGGAGGAGGGCCGGTGGACGAGCAGTACTTC.

This clone is a singleton in its sample. The chain is built from TRBV10-3 and TRBJ1-4, with 7 bases lining up with TRBD1. V gave up 0 bases and J gave up 13 bases; unmatched junction bases: 8. The CDR3 consists of 14 residues. Germline V CDR1 and CDR2: ENHRY, SYGVKD. The CDR3 sequence: CAISESPRQGILFF. CDR3 DNA sequence: TGTGCCATCAGTGAGTCGCCCAGACAGGGCATACTGTTTTTT.